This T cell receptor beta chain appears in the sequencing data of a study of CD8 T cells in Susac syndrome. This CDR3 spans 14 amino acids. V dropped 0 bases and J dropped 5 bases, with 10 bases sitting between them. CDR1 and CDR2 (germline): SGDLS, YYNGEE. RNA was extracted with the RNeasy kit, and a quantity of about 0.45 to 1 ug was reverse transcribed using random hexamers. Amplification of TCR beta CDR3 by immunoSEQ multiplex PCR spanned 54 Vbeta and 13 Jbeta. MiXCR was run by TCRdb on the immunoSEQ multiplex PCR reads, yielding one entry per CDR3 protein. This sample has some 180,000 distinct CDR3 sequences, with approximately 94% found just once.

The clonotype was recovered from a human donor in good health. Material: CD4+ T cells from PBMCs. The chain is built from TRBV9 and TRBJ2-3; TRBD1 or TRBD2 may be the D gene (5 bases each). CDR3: CASSVGGTGDTQYF. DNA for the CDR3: TGTGCCAGCAGCGTAGGAGGGACCGGAGATACGCAGTATTTT.